The 2 T cell receptor beta chains presented below share a single source sample, sequenced in a study of early T cells in non-severe SARS-CoV-2 infection. A single record per CDR3 protein comes from TCRdb applying MiXCR to the 5' RACE reads. The table lists tens of thousands of distinct CDR3 sequences, 13% of them singletons. The specimen sequenced was whole blood. The receptors come from an adult who was a healthcare worker with PCR-confirmed SARS-CoV-2 infection or an uninfected control (not recorded which).

This clonotype was observed many times. The rearrangement links TRBV7-6 to TRBJ2-1; unclear D gene. The germline gives CDR1 SGHVS, CDR2 FNYEAQ. The CDR3 length is 16 residues. Trimming cost V 1 base and J 0 bases, with 10 bases left between them. The CDR3 sequence is CASSLGSLSSYNEQFF. CDR3 bases: TGTGCCAGCAGCTTAGGTTCGCTTAGCTCCTACAATGAGCAGTTCTTC.

The V gene is TRBV5-1, the J gene TRBJ2-7, with unresolved D. There are 13 residues in the CDR3. Between the trimmed V and J ends, which lost 0 bases and 6 bases, there was a span of 10 bases. Per germline, CDR1 SGHRS and CDR2 YFSETQ. CDR3 protein: CASSLGVTGEQYF. DNA for the CDR3: TGCGCCAGCAGCTTGGGCGTAACCGGCGAGCAGTACTTC.